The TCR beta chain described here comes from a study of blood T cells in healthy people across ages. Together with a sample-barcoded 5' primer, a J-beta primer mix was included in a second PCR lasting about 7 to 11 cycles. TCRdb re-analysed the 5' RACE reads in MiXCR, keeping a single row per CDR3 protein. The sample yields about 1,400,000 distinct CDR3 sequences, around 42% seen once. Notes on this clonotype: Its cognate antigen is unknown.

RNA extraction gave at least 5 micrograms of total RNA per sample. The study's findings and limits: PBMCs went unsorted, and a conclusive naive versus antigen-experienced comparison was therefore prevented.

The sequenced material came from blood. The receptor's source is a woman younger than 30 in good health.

CDR3 region: CASSPPEKGATSGKYNEQFF. CDR3 DNA sequence: TGTGCCAGCTCACCACCGGAAAAGGGGGCTACTAGCGGGAAGTACAATGAGCAGTTCTTC. The chain joins TRBV18 to TRBJ2-1; 10 nucleotides agree with TRBD2. The CDR3 has 20 amino acids. With V trimmed by 0 bases and J by 4 bases, 15 bases remained unmatched. Germline CDR1 KGHSH, CDR2 LQKENI.